These 18 T cell receptor beta chains came from one sample sequenced in a study of blood T cell repertoires in COVID-19. This table comes from immunoSEQ multiplex PCR, and its TCRdb copy is limited to in-frame clones, with some not included. This sample has 65,000 or so clones, with 90% found just once. The sample taken for sequencing was peripheral blood. The receptors stem from a man aged 55-75 years with acute or convalescent COVID-19.

The CDR3 coding sequence is TGTGCCACCAGTGGGGGACAGGAGGGCATCTATGGCTACACCTTC. It specifies CATSGGQEGIYGYTF. The chain carries TRBV24-1 and TRBJ1-2, with 8 bases identical to TRBD1. The CDR3 length is 15 residues. After removal of 5 bases from V and 4 bases from J, the junction contained 8 bases not matched to a gene. Germline V gene sequence: CDR1 KGHDR, CDR2 SFDVKD.

The rearrangement uses TRBV5-1 and TRBJ2-2; 7 nucleotides align to TRBD2. CDR1 is SGHRS and CDR2 is YFSETQ in the germline V gene. Trimming cost V 4 bases and J 5 bases; bases outside gene matches: 2. The CDR3 is 13 amino acids. The CDR3 DNA is TGCGCCAGCAGCAGGGAGGGGACCGGGGAGCTGTTTTTT. It codes for CASSREGTGELFF.

This clone turned up a few times. This rearrangement joins TRBV29-1 to TRBJ2-7, with 11 bases lining up with TRBD2. From germline, CDR1 is SQVTM and CDR2 ANQGSEA. The CDR3 is 13 residues long. After removal of 4 bases from V and 7 bases from J, the junction contained 6 bases not matched to a gene. The CDR3 nucleotides are TGCAGCGTTGTAGCGGGGGGGCCGGGAGAGCAGTACTTC. Translating gives CSVVAGGPGEQYF.

This clone was counted once. The chain combines TRBV6-6 with TRBJ1-4, with TRBD1 matching over 11 bases. Germline values: CDR1 MNHNY, CDR2 SVGAGI (reference sequence). The junction had 1 base not matched to a gene; V was cut back by 6 bases and J by 7 bases. This CDR3 region has 13 residues. CDR3 DNA: TGTGCCAGCAGGGGGACAGGGGGTGAAAAACTGTTTTTT. Translating it yields CASRGTGGEKLFF.

The V gene is TRBV6-5, the J gene TRBJ1-2; tentatively, D is TRBD1 (5 bases). Deletions cut 2 bases from V and 7 bases from J, with 14 bases between. The CDR3 loop spans 14 amino acids. The V gene's germline CDR1 is MNHEY and CDR2 SVGAGI. CDR3 loop: CASSYTQGWGGYTF. CDR3 bases: TGTGCCAGCAGTTACACGCAGGGCTGGGGTGGCTACACCTTC.

This chain links TRBV5-1 with TRBJ2-5; D not certain. The CDR3 has 15 residues. CDR1 is SGHRS, CDR2 YFSETQ, per germline. The V gene lost 5 bases and the J gene lost 0 bases, with 14 bases spanning the gap. CDR3 in DNA: TGCGCCAGCAGTCTGGTCCTTACTAACCAAGAGACCCAGTACTTC. Translated, it gives CASSLVLTNQETQYF.

Concerning this clone itself: No DNA is shown, since the ends of the CDR3 on it are uncertain; the CDR3 is the one TCRdb lists. This chain connects TRBV12-1 to TRBJ1-5; no check of the table's D call, TRBD1, against the DNA was made. TRBV12-1 is reported as a pseudogene. The CDR3 has 14 residues if both end residues are counted. The CDR3: CASSFGTGNQPQHF.

The genes are TRBV6-5 and TRBJ2-7, with D perhaps matching TRBD1 (5 bases). This CDR3 has 14 residues. Germline V gene sequence: CDR1 MNHEY, CDR2 SVGAGI. V shed 2 bases and J shed 9 bases, with 17 bases lying between them. CDR3 sequence (DNA): TGTGCCAGCAGTTACACGGCGGCAGGGTCGGTGCAGTACTTC. This translates into CASSYTAAGSVQYF.

Details on this clone: The junction departs from germline at one end; a sequencing error may be responsible. This sample also contains other DNA sequences that code for the same CDR3. V and J are TRBV6-5 and TRBJ1-1; 7 bases align to TRBD1. The CDR3 runs 14 residues. Germline loops: CDR1 MNHEY, CDR2 SVGAGI. CDR3 nucleotides: TGTGCCAGCTTCCGCGGACAGGTGAACACTGAAGCCTTCTTT. As protein: CASFRGQVNTEAFF.

This chain connects TRBV11-2 to TRBJ2-2; 10 nucleotides match TRBD2. Losses at the gene ends were 5 bases for V and 6 bases for J; bases not matched to a gene: 12. The CDR3 has 17 residues. The V gene's germline CDR1 is SGHAT and CDR2 FQNNGV. The CDR3 region is CASSPYKRGGYPGELFF. CDR3 DNA sequence: TGTGCCAGCAGCCCCTACAAGCGGGGGGGCTATCCCGGGGAGCTGTTTTTT.

The count of this clone is one. The chain uses TRBV6-1 and TRBJ1-5, with D perhaps TRBD1 (5 bases). CDR1 is MNHNS and CDR2 is SASEGT in the germline V gene. Trimming left V 2 bases short and J 8 bases short, with 16 bases between. The CDR3 covers 15 residues. The CDR3 nucleotides read TGTGCCAGCAGTGAACAGGCAGGGCGGGACGAGCCCCAGCATTTT. This codes for CASSEQAGRDEPQHF.

The chain uses TRBV5-1 and TRBJ2-5; 9 bases align to TRBD2. Germline trimming cut 1 base from V and 3 bases from J; bases unmatched to any gene: 7. The CDR3 is made up of 16 amino acids. The germline V gene has CDR1 SGHRS and CDR2 YFSETQ. The CDR3 sequence is CASSLSAGGPEETQYF. CDR3 DNA: TGCGCCAGCAGCTTGTCTGCGGGGGGGCCGGAAGAGACCCAGTACTTC.

This clone was recorded a few times. The V call is TRBV7-2, the J call TRBJ1-1, with D tentatively TRBD1 (5 bases). Trimming shortened V by 3 bases and J by 5 bases, and 16 bases separated the two germline ends. The CDR3 sequence is 15 residues long. Germline V gene lookup returns CDR1 SGHTA and CDR2 FQGNSA. CDR3 amino acids: CASSFLSGSRTEAFF. For the CDR3, the DNA is TGTGCCAGCAGCTTTTTGTCAGGGTCGAGGACTGAAGCTTTCTTT.

The chain uses TRBV10-2 and TRBJ1-5; possibly TRBD1 for D (5 bases). Trimming removed 8 bases at V and 3 bases at J, with 14 bases between. This CDR3 spans 14 amino acids. Germline V lookup: CDR1 WSHSY, CDR2 SAAADI. DNA for the CDR3: TGCGCCAGCGGCCCTACAGGCTACAATCAGCCCCAGCATTTT. It codes for CASGPTGYNQPQHF.

This clone was picked up a small number of times. The chain uses TRBV3-1 (or the pseudogene TRBV3-2) and TRBJ1-2; D ambiguous. V was shortened by 1 base and J by 2 bases, with 14 bases between the two germline ends. This CDR3 has 16 amino acids. CDR1 and CDR2 from the germline V gene are LGHDT and YNNKEL (reference sequence). The CDR3 sequence: CASSQVRGDGNYGYTF. In nucleotides, the CDR3 is TGTGCCAGCAGCCAAGTACGAGGTGACGGGAACTATGGCTACACCTTC.

The sample holds a few counts of this clone. The J gene is TRBJ1-5, the V gene TRBV7-2; 11 bases are a match to TRBD1. CDR3 length equals 15 residues. The germline gives CDR1 SGHTA, CDR2 FQGNSA. The V and J ends lost 4 bases and 7 bases, in that order; junction bases with no gene match: 6. The CDR3 spells CASSWTGGGKQPQHF. CDR3 DNA: TGTGCCAGCAGCTGGACAGGGGGCGGAAAACAGCCCCAGCATTTT.

The gene calls are TRBV7-8 and TRBJ1-1; possibly TRBD1 for D (5 bases). V lost 2 bases and J 0 bases, leaving 10 bases between the germline ends. The CDR3 is 15 amino acids. Germline V gives CDR1 SGHVS, CDR2 FQNEAQ. CDR3 nucleotides: TGTGCCAGCAGCTTAAGGGGTCAGATGAACACTGAAGCTTTCTTT. Protein product: CASSLRGQMNTEAFF.

The rearrangement links TRBV7-8 to TRBJ2-7; maybe TRBD2 (6 bases). V was cut by 1 base and J by 6 bases, with 13 bases left in between. The CDR3 is 14 residues long. The germline V gene encodes CDR1 SGHVS and CDR2 FQNEAQ. CDR3 protein: CASSLGLGEAEQYF. The CDR3 DNA follows: TGTGCCAGCAGCTTAGGTCTAGGGGAGGCCGAGCAGTACTTC. The full variable domain, with the rest looked up from reference TRBV7-8 and TRBJ2-7, is GAGVSQSPRYKVAKRGQDVALRCDPISGHVSLFWYQQALGQGPEFLTYFQNEAQLDKSGLPSDRFFAERPEGSVSTLKIQRTQQEDSAVYLCASSLGLGEAEQYFGPGTRLTVT.